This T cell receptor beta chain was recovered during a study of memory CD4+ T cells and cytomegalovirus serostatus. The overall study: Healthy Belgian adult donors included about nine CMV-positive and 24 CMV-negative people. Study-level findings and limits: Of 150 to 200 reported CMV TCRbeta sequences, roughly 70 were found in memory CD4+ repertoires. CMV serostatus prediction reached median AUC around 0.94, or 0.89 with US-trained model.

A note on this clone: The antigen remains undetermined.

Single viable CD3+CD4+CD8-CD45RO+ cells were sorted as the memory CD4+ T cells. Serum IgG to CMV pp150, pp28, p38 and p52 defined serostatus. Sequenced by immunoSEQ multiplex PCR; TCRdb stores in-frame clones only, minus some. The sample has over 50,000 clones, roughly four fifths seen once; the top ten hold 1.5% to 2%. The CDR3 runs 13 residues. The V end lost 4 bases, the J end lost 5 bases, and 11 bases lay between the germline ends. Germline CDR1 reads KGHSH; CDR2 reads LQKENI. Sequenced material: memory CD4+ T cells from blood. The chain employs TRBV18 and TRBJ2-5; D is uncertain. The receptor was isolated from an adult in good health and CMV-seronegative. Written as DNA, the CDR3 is TGTGCCAGCTCACTCAAGATGGGGGAGACCCAGTACTTC. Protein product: CASSLKMGETQYF.